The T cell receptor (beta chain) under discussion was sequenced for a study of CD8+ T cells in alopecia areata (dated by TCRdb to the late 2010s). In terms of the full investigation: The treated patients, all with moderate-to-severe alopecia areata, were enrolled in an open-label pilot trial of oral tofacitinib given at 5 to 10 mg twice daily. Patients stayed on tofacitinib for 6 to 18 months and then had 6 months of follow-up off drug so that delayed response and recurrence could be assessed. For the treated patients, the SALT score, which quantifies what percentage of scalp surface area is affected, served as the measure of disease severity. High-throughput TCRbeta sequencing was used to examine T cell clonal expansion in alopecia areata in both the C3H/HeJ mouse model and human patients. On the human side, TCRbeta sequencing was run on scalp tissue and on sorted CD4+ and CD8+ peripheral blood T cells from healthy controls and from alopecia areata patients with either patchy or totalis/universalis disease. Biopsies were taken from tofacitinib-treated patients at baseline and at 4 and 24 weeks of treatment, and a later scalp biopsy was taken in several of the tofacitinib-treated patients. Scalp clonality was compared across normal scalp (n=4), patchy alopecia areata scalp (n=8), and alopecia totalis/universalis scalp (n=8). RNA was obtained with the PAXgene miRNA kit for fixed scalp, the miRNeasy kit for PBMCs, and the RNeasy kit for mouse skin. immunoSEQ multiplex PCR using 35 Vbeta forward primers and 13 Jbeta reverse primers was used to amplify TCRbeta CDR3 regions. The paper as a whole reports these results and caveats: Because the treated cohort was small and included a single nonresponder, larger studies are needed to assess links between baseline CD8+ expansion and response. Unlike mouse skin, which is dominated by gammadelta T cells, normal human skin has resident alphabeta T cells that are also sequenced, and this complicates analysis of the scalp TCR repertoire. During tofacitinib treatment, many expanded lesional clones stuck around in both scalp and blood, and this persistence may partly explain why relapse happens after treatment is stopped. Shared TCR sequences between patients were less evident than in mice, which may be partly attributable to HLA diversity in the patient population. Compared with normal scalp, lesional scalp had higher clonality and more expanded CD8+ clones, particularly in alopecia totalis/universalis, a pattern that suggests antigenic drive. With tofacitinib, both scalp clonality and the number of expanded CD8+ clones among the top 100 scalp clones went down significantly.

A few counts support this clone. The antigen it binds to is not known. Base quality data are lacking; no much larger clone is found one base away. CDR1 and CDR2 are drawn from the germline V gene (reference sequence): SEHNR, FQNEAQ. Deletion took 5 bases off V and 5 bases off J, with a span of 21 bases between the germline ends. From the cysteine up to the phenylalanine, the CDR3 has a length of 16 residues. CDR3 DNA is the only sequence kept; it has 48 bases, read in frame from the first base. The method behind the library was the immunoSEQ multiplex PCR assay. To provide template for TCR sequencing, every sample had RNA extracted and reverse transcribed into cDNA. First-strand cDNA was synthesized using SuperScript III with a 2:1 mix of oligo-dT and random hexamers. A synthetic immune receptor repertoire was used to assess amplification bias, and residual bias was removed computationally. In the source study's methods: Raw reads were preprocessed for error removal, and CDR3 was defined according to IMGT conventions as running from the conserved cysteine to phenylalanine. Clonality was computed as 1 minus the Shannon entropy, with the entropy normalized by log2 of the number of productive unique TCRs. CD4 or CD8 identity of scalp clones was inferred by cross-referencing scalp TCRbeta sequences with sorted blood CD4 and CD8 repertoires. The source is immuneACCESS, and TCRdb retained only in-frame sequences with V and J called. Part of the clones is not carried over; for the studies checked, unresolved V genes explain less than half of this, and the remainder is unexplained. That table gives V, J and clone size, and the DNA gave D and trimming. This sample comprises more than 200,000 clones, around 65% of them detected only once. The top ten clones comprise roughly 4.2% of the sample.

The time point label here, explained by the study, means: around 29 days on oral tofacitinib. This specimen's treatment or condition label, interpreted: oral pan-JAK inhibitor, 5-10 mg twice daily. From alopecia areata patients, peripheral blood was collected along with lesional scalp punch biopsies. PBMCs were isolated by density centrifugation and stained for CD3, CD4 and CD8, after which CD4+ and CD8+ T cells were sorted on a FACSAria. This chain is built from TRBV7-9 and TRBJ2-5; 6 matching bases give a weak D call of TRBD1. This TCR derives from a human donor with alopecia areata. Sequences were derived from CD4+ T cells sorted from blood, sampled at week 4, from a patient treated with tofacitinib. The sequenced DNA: TGTGCCAGCAGCCAGCCGGGACACCTTCATCGGGAGACCCAGTACTTC. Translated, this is CASSQPGHLHRETQYF.